This TCR beta chain was profiled in a study of cytomegalovirus exposure and HLA in healthy donors. The overall study: Earlier, fewer than 140 million unique TCR beta sequences were recovered from roughly 170 million T cells by an analysis.

V trimming: 4 bases; J trimming: 8 bases; junction bases outside the gene matches: 5. Germline CDR1 SGHRS, CDR2 YFSETQ. The CDR3 contains 12 residues. Details on this clone: The antigen remains undetermined.

Overall study results and limits: Researchers reportedly found TCR beta sequences accurately predicted most subjects' HLA-A and HLA-B alleles. Some highly shared sequence variants likely arose as a pipeline artifact.

Vbeta (60) and Jbeta (13) primers were used in the PCR. TCRdb's copy holds only in-frame clones and misses some; the assay was immunoSEQ multiplex PCR. The table includes around 150,000 clones, approximately 79% detected once. This receptor was identified in a man in his forties in good health and CMV-seronegative. The sample taken for sequencing was PBMCs. The chain uses TRBV5-1 and TRBJ1-2; TRBD1 matches at 7 bases. For the CDR3, the DNA is TGCGCCAGCAGCGTTGACAGGGAAGGCTACACCTTC. It specifies CASSVDREGYTF.